Below are 6 T cell receptor beta chains sequenced from a single sample in a study of blood T cell repertoires in COVID-19. Sequencing used immunoSEQ multiplex PCR; TCRdb keeps in-frame clones, though not all of them. The repertoire holds a few hundred thousand clones, with 90% as singletons. Material: peripheral blood. These receptors all stem from a woman in her sixties with COVID-19, enrolled during active disease.

The chain has TRBV3-1 (or the pseudogene TRBV3-2) and TRBJ2-2; 9 bases align to TRBD2. Germline V gene sequence: CDR1 LGHDT, CDR2 YNNKEL (reference sequence). The CDR3 totals 19 residues. V shed 2 bases, J shed 0 bases, and the junction held 10 bases outside the gene matches. The CDR3 nucleotides read TGTGCCAGCAGCCAACGCGGGGGGGCGGCGTATTCGAACACCGGGGAGCTGTTTTTT. It encodes CASSQRGGAAYSNTGELFF.

This clone showed up just a few times. The chain recombines TRBV11-2 with TRBJ1-2; weak D call: TRBD1 (5 bases). This CDR3 comprises 14 residues. Looked up from germline, CDR1 is SGHAT and CDR2 is FQNNGV. V dropped 1 base and J dropped 2 bases, with 8 bases sitting between them. Here the CDR3 DNA reads TGTGCCAGCAGCTTAGGGACAATAAACTATGGCTACACCTTC. This codes for CASSLGTINYGYTF.

The chain uses TRBV5-8 and TRBJ2-5, with a weak D call TRBD1 (6 bases). CDR3 length equals 13 residues. Germline V gene sequence: CDR1 SGHTS, CDR2 YDEGEE. The ends were cut back, 4 bases at V and 6 bases at J, with 13 bases in the middle. The CDR3 sequence is CASSPTGIQTQYF. The CDR3 DNA reads TGTGCCAGCAGCCCCACAGGGATTCAGACCCAGTACTTC. Full variable domain (outside the CDR3, taken from reference TRBV5-8 and TRBJ2-5): EAGVTQSPTHLIKTRGQQATLRCSPISGHTSVYWYQQALGLGLQFLLWYDEGEERNRGNFPPRFSGRQFPNYSSELNVNALELEDSALYLCASSPTGIQTQYFGPGTRLLVL.

The rearrangement uses TRBV21-1 and TRBJ1-2. TRBV21-1 represents a pseudogene. The CDR3 loop spans 14 amino acids. CDR3 amino acids: CASSKDEGSDGYTF. CDR3 DNA sequence: TGTGCCAGCAGCAAAGATGAGGGTTCGGATGGCTACACCTTC.

V usage is TRBV9 and J usage is TRBJ2-1, with 10 bases that match TRBD1. CDR1 and CDR2 from the germline V gene are SGDLS and YYNGEE. The CDR3 spans 16 residues. With V trimmed by 1 base and J by 9 bases, 10 bases remained unmatched. The CDR3 DNA reads as TGTGCCAGCAGCGTAAACCGGGACAGGGGATATAGTGAGCAGTTCTTC. Its protein product is CASSVNRDRGYSEQFF.

J is TRBJ1-5 and V is TRBV30; 9 bases agree with TRBD1. The V gene end was trimmed by 4 bases and the J gene end by 6 bases; junction bases not matched to a gene: 7. The CDR3 covers 14 residues. Germline CDR1 reads GTSNPN; CDR2 reads SVGIG (reference sequence). The CDR3 loop is CAWTTGGAGQPQHF. For the CDR3, the DNA is TGTGCCTGGACAACAGGGGGCGCGGGTCAGCCCCAGCATTTT.